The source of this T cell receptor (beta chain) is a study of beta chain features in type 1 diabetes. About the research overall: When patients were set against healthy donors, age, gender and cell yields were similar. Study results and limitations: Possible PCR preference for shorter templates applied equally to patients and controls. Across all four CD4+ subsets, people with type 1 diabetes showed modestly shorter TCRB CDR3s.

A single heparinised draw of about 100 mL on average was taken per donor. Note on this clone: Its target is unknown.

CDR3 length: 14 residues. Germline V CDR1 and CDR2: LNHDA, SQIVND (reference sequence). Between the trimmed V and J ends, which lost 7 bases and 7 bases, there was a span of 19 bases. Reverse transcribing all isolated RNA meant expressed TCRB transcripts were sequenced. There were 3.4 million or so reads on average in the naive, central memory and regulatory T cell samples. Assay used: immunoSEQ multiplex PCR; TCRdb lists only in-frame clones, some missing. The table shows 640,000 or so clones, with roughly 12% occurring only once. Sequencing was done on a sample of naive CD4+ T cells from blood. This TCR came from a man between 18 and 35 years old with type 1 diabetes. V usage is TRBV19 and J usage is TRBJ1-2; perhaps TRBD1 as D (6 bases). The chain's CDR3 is CASIPVPQGFGYTF. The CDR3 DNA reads TGTGCCAGTATCCCCGTACCACAGGGATTTGGCTACACCTTC.